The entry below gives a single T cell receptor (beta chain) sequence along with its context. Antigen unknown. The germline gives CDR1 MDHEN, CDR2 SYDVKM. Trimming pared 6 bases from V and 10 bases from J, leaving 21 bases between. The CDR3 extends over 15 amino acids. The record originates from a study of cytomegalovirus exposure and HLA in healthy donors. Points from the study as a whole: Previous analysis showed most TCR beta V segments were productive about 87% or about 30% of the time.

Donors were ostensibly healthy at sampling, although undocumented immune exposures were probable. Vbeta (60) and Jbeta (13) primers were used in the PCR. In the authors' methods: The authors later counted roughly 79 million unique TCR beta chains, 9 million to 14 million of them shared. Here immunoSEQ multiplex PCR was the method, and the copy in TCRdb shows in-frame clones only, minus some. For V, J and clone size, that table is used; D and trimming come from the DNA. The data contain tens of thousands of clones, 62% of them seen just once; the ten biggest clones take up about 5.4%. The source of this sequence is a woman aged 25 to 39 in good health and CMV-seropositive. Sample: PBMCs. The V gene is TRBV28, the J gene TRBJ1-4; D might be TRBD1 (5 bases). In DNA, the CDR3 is TGTGCCAGCAGCCGAAGGGACGCTGGGGGGTTAAAACTGTTTTTT. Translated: CASSRRDAGGLKLFF.